These T cell receptor beta chains were read from a single sample in a study of blood T cell repertoires in COVID-19. Clones were read by immunoSEQ multiplex PCR, and TCRdb kept only the in-frame ones, dropping some. The data show about 170,000 clones, 65% to 90% seen once. The sequenced material came from peripheral blood. The receptor source for this set is a middle-aged woman with COVID-19, enrolled during active disease. The CDR3 runs from the conserved cysteine through the conserved F or W. D genes are given only for firm matches. Only some rows state a clone size, as once, few, many or a class for expanded clones.

TRBV5-8	.	TRBJ1-4	.	TGTGCCAGCAGCTCGGGATTTGAACTGTTTTTT	CASSSGFELFF
TRBV3-1/TRBV3-2	few	TRBJ1-1	.	TGTGCCAGCAGCCAAGTGCCGGGGTCTGAAGCTTTCTTT	CASSQVPGSEAFF
TRBV6-1	.	TRBJ1-1	.	TGTGCCAGCAGTGAAGGATCGGTGAACACTGAAGCTTTCTTT	CASSEGSVNTEAFF
TRBV6-2/TRBV6-3	.	TRBJ2-2	.	TGTGCCAGCAGTGAGTGGAACACCGGGGAGCTGTTTTTT	CASSEWNTGELFF
TRBV27	once	TRBJ2-7	TRBD1	TGTGCCAGCAGTAAAACCGGGACAGGGTGGCTCGAGCAGTACTTC	CASSKTGTGWLEQYF
TRBV10-3	.	TRBJ2-1	TRBD2	TGTGCCATCAGGGAACTAGCGGGGGGAGATGAGCAGTTCTTC	CAIRELAGGDEQFF
TRBV7-3	once	TRBJ2-1	.	TGTGCCAGCAGCCGAGTGCAGGGAAATGAGCAGTTCTTC	CASSRVQGNEQFF
TRBV30	.	TRBJ1-2	TRBD1	TGTGCCTGGACAGCCCCAGGGGGATTGGGCGGCTACACCTTC	CAWTAPGGLGGYTF
TRBV4-1	.	TRBJ1-2	.	TGCGCCAGCAGCCAAGGAGAAGGGGTTGTCTATGGCTACACCTTC	CASSQGEGVVYGYTF
TRBV3-1/TRBV3-2	once	TRBJ1-6	.	TGTGCCAGCAGCCGGACAGATGGTTCACCCCTCCACTTT	CASSRTDGSPLHF
TRBV6-5	.	TRBJ1-3	.	TGTGCCAGCAGGCCCCAGGGAGGAAACACCATATATTTT	CASRPQGGNTIYF
TRBV6-5	few	TRBJ1-2	.	TGTGCCAGCAGTTACACCCGACCGGGGGGGAACTATGGCTACACCTTC	CASSYTRPGGNYGYTF
TRBV7-2	.	TRBJ2-5	TRBD2	TGTGCCAGCAGCTTAGTTAGTGGGACTAGCGGGAGAGAGACCCAGTACTTC	CASSLVSGTSGRETQYF
TRBV11-2	few	TRBJ2-2	.	TGTGCCAGCAGCTTTGGGTCTAGCATCGGCACCGGGGAGCTGTTTTTT	CASSFGSSIGTGELFF
TRBV6-5	.	TRBJ1-1	.	TGTGCCAGCAGTTACAGGGGCGATGAAGCTTTCTTT	CASSYRGDEAFF
TRBV7-9	.	TRBJ2-1	TRBD2	TGTGCCAGCAGGACGGGACTAGCGGCCTCCTACAATGAGCAGTTCTTC	CASRTGLAASYNEQFF
TRBV7-9	.	TRBJ1-2	.	TGTGCCAGCAGCTTAGTTGGCGGCTACACCTTC	CASSLVGGYTF
TRBV19	.	TRBJ2-3	TRBD1	TGTGCCACCAAAAACGCCGGGACAGGCAGCACAGATACGCAGTATTTT	CATKNAGTGSTDTQYF
TRBV7-3	.	TRBJ2-1	TRBD2	TGTGCCAGCAGCTCCCAACCGACTCTAGCGGGGGCTTACAATGAGCAGTTCTTC	CASSSQPTLAGAYNEQFF
TRBV5-8	.	TRBJ1-1	TRBD1	TGTGCCAGCCGTCCCGGGACAGGGAGGCGAGGCGTTGAAGCTTTCTTT	CASRPGTGRRGVEAFF
TRBV7-9	.	TRBJ1-4	.	TGTGCCAGCAGCTGGGGAACGGGGTCAAATGAAAAACTGTTTTTT	CASSWGTGSNEKLFF
TRBV7-8	.	TRBJ1-6	.	TGTGCCAGCAGCTTACCAGGGTACAATTCACCCCTCCACTTT	CASSLPGYNSPLHF
TRBV6-6	.	TRBJ2-2	.	TGTGCCAGCCAAAGAGGAGGGGCGGGCGGGGAGCTGTTTTTT	CASQRGGAGGELFF
TRBV6-1	.	TRBJ2-7	TRBD2	TGTGCCAGCAGTGAAAGGGCGGGAGTCTCCTACGAGCAGTACTTC	CASSERAGVSYEQYF
TRBV4-2	.	TRBJ1-1	TRBD1	TGTGCCAGCAGCCAAGAAACAGGGGGCCTGAACACTGAAGCTTTCTTT	CASSQETGGLNTEAFF
TRBV2	.	TRBJ1-5	.	TGTGCCAGCAGTCTGAGGTCCCGGACTTATCAGCCCCAGCATTTT	CASSLRSRTYQPQHF